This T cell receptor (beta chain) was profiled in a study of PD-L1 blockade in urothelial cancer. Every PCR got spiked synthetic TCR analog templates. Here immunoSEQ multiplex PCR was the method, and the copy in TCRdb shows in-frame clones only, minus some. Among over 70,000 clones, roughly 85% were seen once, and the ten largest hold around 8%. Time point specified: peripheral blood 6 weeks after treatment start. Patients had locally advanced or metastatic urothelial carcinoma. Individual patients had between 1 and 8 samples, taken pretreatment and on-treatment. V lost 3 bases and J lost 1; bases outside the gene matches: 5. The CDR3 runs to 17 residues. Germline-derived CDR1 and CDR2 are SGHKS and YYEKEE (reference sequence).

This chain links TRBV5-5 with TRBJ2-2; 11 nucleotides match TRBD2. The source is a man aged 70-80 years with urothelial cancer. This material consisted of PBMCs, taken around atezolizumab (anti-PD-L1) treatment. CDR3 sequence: CASSSLAGGLNTGELFF. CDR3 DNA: TGTGCCAGCAGCTCTCTAGCGGGGGGATTGAACACCGGGGAGCTGTTTTTT.